This T cell receptor (beta chain) was identified during a study of graft-versus-host responses after intestinal transplantation. The protocol was immunoSEQ multiplex PCR, while the TCRdb copy is restricted to in-frame clones and leaves out a portion. The table includes roughly 120,000 clones, about 95% detected once. The ends were cut back, 5 bases at V and 14 bases at J, with 13 bases in the middle. The CDR3 is made up of 11 amino acids. In germline, CDR1 is SEHNR, CDR2 FQNEAQ (reference sequence). Points on this clone: Its target is not known.

V and J are TRBV7-9 and TRBJ2-1, with D perhaps TRBD2 (5 bases). Material: unstimulated CD8+ T cells sorted from spleen or lymph node cells, obtained before intestinal transplant. This TCR was recovered from a human donor who received an intestinal transplant. The CDR3 region is CASSPFRGEFF. The CDR3 DNA reads as TGTGCCAGCAGCCCCTTCCGGGGTGAGTTCTTC.